This T cell receptor beta chain was recorded in a study of blood T cells in healthy people across ages. Sample-barcoded 5' priming and a J-beta primer mix drove a second PCR of 7 to 11 cycles. TCRdb called the 5' RACE reads again in MiXCR, with one record for every CDR3 protein. This sample yields 1.5 million to 2 million distinct CDR3 sequences, of which roughly 27% are seen a single time; less than 9.5% belongs to the top ten. This TCR derives from a woman aged 25-40 years in good health. The sequencing input was blood.

The DNA of the CDR3 is TGTGCCAGCAGTGTGCGGACAGGGGCCGGGGAGACCCAGTACTTC. This sequence encodes CASSVRTGAGETQYF. The chain carries TRBV6-1 and TRBJ2-5; TRBD1 aligns across 9 bases. The junction had 8 bases not matched to a gene; V was cut back by 4 bases and J by 5 bases. The CDR3 loop spans 15 amino acids. Per the germline V gene, CDR1 is MNHNS and CDR2 is SASEGT.